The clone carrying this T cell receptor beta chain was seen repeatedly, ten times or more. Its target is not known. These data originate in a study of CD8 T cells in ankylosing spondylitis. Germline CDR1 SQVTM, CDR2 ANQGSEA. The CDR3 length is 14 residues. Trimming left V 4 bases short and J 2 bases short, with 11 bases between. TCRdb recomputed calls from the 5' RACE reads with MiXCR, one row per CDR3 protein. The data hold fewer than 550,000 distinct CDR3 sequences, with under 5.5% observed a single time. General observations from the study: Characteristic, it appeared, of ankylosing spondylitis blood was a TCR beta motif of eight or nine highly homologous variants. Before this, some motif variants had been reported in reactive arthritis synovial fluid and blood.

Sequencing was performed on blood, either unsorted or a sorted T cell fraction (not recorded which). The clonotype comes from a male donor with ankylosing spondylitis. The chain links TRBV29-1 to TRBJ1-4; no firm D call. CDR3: CSVGKTATNEKLFF. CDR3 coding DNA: TGCAGCGTTGGAAAAACGGCTACTAATGAAAAACTGTTTTTT.